This T cell receptor beta chain was sequenced in a study of shared clonotypes between healthy human individuals. Roughly 30,000 T cell genomes, or around 330 ng DNA, went into replicate PCRs of unsorted PBMC. Using immunoSEQ multiplex PCR, the repertoire was profiled, and TCRdb retains in-frame clones only, with some absent. The repertoire holds around 530,000 clones, roughly four fifths seen once, with 12% in the top ten. The germline gives CDR1 SGHTA, CDR2 FQGNSA. Trimming stripped 1 base from V and 15 bases from J, with 16 bases between. There are 13 residues in the CDR3. There were no recent acute infections or vaccinations among the donors, who were healthy HIV-negative adults. Every donor, a Caucasian adult, lived in Nashville, Tennessee.

The TCR originated in a middle-aged woman in good health. Some clones in this sample may be carry-over from other donors' samples. The V call is TRBV7-2, the J call TRBJ2-1; D not certain. Specimen: PBMCs. The CDR3, as DNA: TGTGCCAGCAGCTTAGAGTCAGGTGGAATGCCGTTCTTC. Encoded protein: CASSLESGGMPFF.